The next 2 T cell receptor beta chains were all read from a single sample in a study of blood T cells in healthy people across ages. Primed by a sample-barcoded 5' primer and a J-beta primer mix, a second PCR proceeded for roughly 7 to 11 cycles. TCRdb independently ran MiXCR on the 5' RACE reads; one entry per CDR3 protein. This sample has more than 900,000 distinct CDR3 sequences, with almost 30% found just once. The same sample was also used in a study of T cells of mothers and their children.

The sequencing input was blood. The receptors shown here come from a woman aged 40 to 55 in good health.

This clonotype was observed a handful of times. This chain joins TRBV7-8 and TRBJ1-6; 7 nucleotides align to TRBD1. V was pared by 1 base and J by 4 bases, with 4 bases of the junction left unmatched. Germline V gene data show CDR1 as SGHVS and CDR2 as FQNEAQ. The CDR3 has 16 residues. The CDR3 protein is CASSLVGGQYNSPLHF. The CDR3 coding sequence is TGTGCCAGCAGCTTAGTAGGGGGACAGTATAATTCACCCCTCCACTTT.

The V and J genes are TRBV7-9 and TRBJ2-1; no firm D call. Germline V gene lookup returns CDR1 SEHNR and CDR2 FQNEAQ (reference sequence). This CDR3 contains 15 residues. Trimming took 5 bases from V and 0 from J, leaving 11 bases between them. The CDR3 DNA sequence: TGTGCCAGCAGCCCTATTGAACGCTCCTACAATGAGCAGTTCTTC. It yields the protein CASSPIERSYNEQFF.